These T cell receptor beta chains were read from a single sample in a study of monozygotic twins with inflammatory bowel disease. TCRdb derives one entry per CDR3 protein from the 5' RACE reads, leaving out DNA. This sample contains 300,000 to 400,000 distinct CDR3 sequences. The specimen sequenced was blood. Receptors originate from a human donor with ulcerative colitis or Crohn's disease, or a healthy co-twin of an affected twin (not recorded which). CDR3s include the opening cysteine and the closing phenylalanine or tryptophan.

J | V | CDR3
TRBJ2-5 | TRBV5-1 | CASSYLQGPQETQYF
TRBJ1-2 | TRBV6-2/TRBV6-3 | CASRAGTGFYGYTF
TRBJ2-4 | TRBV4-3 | CASSQDRGTKNIQYF
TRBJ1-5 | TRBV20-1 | CSGMRDSNQPQHF
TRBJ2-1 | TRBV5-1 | CASSLEVGSYNEQFF
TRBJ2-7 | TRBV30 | CAWDTLHEQYF
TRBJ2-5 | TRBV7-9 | CASRGWDGQTIQETQYF
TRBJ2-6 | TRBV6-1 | CASSGGTAEFSGANVLTF
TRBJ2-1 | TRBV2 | CASMGDLSYNEQFF
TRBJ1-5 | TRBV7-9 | CASSGKTGQGHQPQHF
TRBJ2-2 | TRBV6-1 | CATDTSNTGELFF
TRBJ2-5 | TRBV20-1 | CSARDPRRGTETQYF
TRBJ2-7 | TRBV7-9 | CASSSFEGTEQYF
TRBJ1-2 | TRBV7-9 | CASSSRDILYGYTF
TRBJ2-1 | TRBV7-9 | CASSFRGDEQFF
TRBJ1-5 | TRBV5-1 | CASSLGGRDNQPQHF
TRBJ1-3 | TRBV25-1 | CASSDSAAGRNTIYF
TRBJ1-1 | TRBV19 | CASSRVTEAFF
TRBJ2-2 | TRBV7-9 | CTSRGNTGELFF
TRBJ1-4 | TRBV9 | CASSPHKGGEKLFF
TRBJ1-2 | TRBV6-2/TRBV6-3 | CASRTGTAYGYTF
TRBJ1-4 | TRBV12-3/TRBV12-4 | CASSLGIRGHWLFF